A few counts support the clone carrying this TCR beta chain. These data come from a study of T-cell memory formation after mild COVID-19. In TCRdb, the 5' RACE reads were re-called with MiXCR into one record per CDR3 protein. The sample lists 450,000 to 650,000 distinct CDR3 sequences; roughly 22% were seen once. The sequenced sample was PBMCs or a T cell subset sorted from them (not recorded which). This receptor was obtained from an adult woman who had mild COVID-19 (a few samples of this study predate the infection). Cell type and time point are not known.

This CDR3 reads CASSAVGNEQFF. Here the CDR3 DNA reads TGTGCCAGCAGCGCAGTAGGGAATGAGCAGTTCTTC. The chain employs TRBV7-2 and TRBJ2-1; the D is unclear. V was trimmed by 5 bases and J by 7 bases, leaving 9 bases between them. The CDR3 sequence is 12 residues long. CDR1 is SGHTA, CDR2 FQGNSA, per germline.